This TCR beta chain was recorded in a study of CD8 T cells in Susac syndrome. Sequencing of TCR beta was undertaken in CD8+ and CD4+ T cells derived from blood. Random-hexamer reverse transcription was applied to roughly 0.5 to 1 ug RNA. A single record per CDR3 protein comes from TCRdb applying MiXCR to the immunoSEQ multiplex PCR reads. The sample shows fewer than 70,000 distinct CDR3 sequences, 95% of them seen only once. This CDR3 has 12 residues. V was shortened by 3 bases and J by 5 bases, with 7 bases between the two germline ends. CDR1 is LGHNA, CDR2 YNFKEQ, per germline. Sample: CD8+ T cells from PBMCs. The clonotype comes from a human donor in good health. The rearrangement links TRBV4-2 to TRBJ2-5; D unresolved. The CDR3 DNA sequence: TGTGCCAGCAGCCAGGGGTGGGAGACCCAGTACTTC. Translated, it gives CASSQGWETQYF.